This T cell receptor (beta chain) was recorded in a study of shared clonotypes between healthy human individuals. Generated by immunoSEQ multiplex PCR, the TCRdb table keeps only in-frame clones and is missing some. The data contain some 2 million clones, roughly 96% of them seen just once; the ten biggest clones take up 0.13%. Naive CD45RA+ and memory CD45RA-negative subsets were split from CD4+ cells. This clone came up once. The CDR3 has 12 residues. In germline, CDR1 is SGDLS, CDR2 YYNGEE. Trimming cost V 7 bases and J 7 bases, with 14 bases left between them. The clonotype comes from a young man in good health. The source material was naive CD4+ T cells sorted from blood. Subset in this sample: CD45RA+ positively selected. The V and J genes are TRBV9 and TRBJ1-1; tentative D call: TRBD1 (5 bases). The CDR3 region has the DNA TGTGCCAGCGGGGATAGGGGCGATGAAGCTTTCTTT. Protein product: CASGDRGDEAFF.